The subject of this entry is one TCR beta chain. Antigen unknown. These data originate in a study of cytomegalovirus exposure and HLA in healthy donors. Points from the study as a whole: A later analysis found that most CMV-associated TCR beta chains appeared HLA-restricted. While the bulk of TCR sequences proved rare, some public TCRs turned up in many donors.

PCR involved 60 Vbeta and 13 Jbeta primers. TCRdb keeps only in-frame clones here, not all; method: immunoSEQ multiplex PCR. The repertoire shows about 130,000 clones; the top ten hold less than 3.5%. The V end was cut by 2 bases, the J end by 3 bases, with 23 bases between. This CDR3 is built from 19 residues. The germline gives CDR1 MNHNS, CDR2 SASEGT. The chain uses TRBV6-1 and TRBJ1-5; D not resolved. The sample consisted of PBMCs. The source of this sequence is a man aged 30-40 years in good health and CMV-seronegative. CDR3 sequence reads: CASSELLRVRRGFNQPQHF. The CDR3 DNA follows: TGTGCCAGCAGTGAACTGCTTCGTGTAAGACGCGGCTTCAATCAGCCCCAGCATTTT.